Detailed here is one T cell receptor (beta chain). This sample was taken from a study of blood T cell repertoires in COVID-19. Whole-study context: PBMCs, B-cell-depleted T cells, or T cells provided the cDNA or gDNA that made up the material.

TCRdb's copy holds only in-frame clones and misses some; the assay was immunoSEQ multiplex PCR. The data show under 130,000 clones, with around 90% seen just once and 3% to 3.5% held by the top ten. This receptor was obtained from a man between 45 and 60 years old in a cohort sampled during active COVID-19. The sample comprised peripheral blood.

The CDR3 DNA is TGTGCCAGCCTCGACAGGACCAACTACGAGCAGTACTTC. It specifies CASLDRTNYEQYF. The chain employs TRBV6-5 and TRBJ2-7; D possibly corresponds to TRBD1 (6 bases). Trimming removed 8 bases from V and 3 bases from J, with 14 bases in between. There are 13 residues in the CDR3. Germline loops: CDR1 MNHEY, CDR2 SVGAGI.